The TCR beta chain described here comes from a study of radiation and T cells in renal cell carcinoma. Turning to the study itself: Nephrectomy followed 15 Gy stereotactic body radiation by 4 weeks.

CDR1 LGHNA and CDR2 YNFKEQ come from the germline V gene. This CDR3 is 15 amino acids long. The germline V and J ends were trimmed by 0 bases and 2 bases, with 11 bases remaining between them. Generated by immunoSEQ multiplex PCR, the TCRdb table keeps only in-frame clones and is missing some. This sample has 130,000 to 150,000 clones, with 70% to 90% found just once. Time point specified: baseline pretreatment blood. Treatment of the sample: 15 Gy SBRT to primary tumor, nephrectomy 4 weeks later. The chain employs TRBV4-2 and TRBJ2-7; perhaps D is TRBD1 or TRBD2 (5 bases each). The sequence derives from a woman aged 50 to 60 with renal cell carcinoma. The sample in question was blood, obtained from a patient whose treatment included radiotherapy and nephrectomy. CDR3 DNA sequence: TGTGCCAGCAGCCAAGAAGCCGGGACCACCTACGAGCAGTACTTC. Translation: CASSQEAGTTYEQYF.